This record concerns one T cell receptor (beta chain) sequence. TCRdb keeps only in-frame clones here, not all; method: immunoSEQ multiplex PCR. Of 240,000 or so clones listed, 70% to 80% are singletons. The source of the sample is a study of blood T cell repertoires in COVID-19. Trimming stripped 6 bases from V and 0 bases from J, with 11 bases between. CDR1 and CDR2 from the germline V gene are SNHLY and FYNNEI. The CDR3 consists of 14 residues. The chain has TRBV2 and TRBJ1-2; TRBD1 is a possible D gene (6 bases). This sequence originates from an elderly woman with acute or convalescent COVID-19. The sequencing input was peripheral blood. The CDR3: CASRYRASNYGYTF. The CDR3 nucleotides read TGTGCCAGCAGATACAGGGCTTCTAACTATGGCTACACCTTC.